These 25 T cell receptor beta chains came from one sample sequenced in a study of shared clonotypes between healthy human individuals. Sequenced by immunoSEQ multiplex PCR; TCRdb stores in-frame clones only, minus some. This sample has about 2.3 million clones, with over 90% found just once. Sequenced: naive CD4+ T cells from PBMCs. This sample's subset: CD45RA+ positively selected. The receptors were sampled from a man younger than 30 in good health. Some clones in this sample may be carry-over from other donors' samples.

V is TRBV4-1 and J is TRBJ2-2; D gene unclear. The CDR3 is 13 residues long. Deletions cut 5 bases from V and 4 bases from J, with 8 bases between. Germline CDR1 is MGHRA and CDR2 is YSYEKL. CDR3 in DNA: TGCGCCAGCAGCTCCTTAGGCACCGGGGAGCTGTTTTTT. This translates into CASSSLGTGELFF.

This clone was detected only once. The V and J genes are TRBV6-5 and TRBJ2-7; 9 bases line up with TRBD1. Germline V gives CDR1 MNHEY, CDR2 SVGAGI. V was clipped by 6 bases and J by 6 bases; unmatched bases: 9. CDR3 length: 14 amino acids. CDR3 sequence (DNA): TGTGCCAGCAGCCTGACAGGGGGTGAACGCGAGCAGTACTTC. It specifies CASSLTGGEREQYF.

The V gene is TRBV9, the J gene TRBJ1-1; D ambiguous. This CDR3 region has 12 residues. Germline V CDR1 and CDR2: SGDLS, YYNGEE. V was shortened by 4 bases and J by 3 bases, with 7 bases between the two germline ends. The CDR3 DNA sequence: TGTGCCAGCAGCTCACAAGACACTGAAGCTTTCTTT. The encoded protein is CASSSQDTEAFF.

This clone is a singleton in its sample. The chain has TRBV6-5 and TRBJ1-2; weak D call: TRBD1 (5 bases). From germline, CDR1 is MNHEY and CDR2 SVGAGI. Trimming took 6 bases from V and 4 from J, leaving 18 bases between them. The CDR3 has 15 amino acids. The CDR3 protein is CASRLGSGPTYGYTF. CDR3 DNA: TGTGCCAGCAGGCTAGGATCGGGGCCGACCTATGGCTACACCTTC.

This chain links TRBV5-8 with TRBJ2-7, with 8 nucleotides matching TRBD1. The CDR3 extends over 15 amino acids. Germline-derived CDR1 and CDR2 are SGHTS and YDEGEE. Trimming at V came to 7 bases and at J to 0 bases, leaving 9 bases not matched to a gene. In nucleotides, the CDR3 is TGTGCCAGCGGCTACGGACAGGGCAGCTCCTACGAGCAGTACTTC. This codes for CASGYGQGSSYEQYF.

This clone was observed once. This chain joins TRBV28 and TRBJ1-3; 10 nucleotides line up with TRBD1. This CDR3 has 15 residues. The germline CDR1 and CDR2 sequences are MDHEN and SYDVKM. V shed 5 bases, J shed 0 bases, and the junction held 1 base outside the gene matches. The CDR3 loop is CASSDRGLSGNTIYF. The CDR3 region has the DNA TGTGCCAGCAGTGACAGGGGGCTCTCTGGAAACACCATATATTTT.

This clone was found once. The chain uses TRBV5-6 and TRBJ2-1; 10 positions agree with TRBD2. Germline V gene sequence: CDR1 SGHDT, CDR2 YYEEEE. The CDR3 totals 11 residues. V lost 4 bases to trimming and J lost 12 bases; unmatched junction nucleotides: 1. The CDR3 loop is CASSRTSGQFF. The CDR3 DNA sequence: TGTGCCAGCAGCCGGACTAGCGGGCAGTTCTTC.

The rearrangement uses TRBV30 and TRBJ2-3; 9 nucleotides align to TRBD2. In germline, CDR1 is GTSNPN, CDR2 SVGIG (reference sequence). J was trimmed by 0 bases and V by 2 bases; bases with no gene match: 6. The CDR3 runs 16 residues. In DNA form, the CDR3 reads TGTGCCTGGAGTCCCAAGACTAGCGGAAGCACAGATACGCAGTATTTT. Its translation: CAWSPKTSGSTDTQYF.

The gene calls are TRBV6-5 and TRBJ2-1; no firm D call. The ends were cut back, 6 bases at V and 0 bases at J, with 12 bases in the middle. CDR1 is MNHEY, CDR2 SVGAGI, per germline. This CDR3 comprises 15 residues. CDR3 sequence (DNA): TGTGCCAGCAGCCCCTCACGGAGCTCCTACAATGAGCAGTTCTTC. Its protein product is CASSPSRSSYNEQFF.

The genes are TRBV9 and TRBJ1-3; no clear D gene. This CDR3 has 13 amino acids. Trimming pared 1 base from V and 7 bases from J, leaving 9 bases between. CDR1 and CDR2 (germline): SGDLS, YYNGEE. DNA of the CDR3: TGTGCCAGCAGCGTATCTACGCAGAACACCATATATTTT. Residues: CASSVSTQNTIYF.

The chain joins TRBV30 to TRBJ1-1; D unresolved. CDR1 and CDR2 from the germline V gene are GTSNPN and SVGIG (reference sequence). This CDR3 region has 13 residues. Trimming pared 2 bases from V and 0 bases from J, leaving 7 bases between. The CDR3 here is CAWSQDLNTEAFF. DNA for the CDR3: TGTGCCTGGAGTCAGGATTTGAACACTGAAGCTTTCTTT.

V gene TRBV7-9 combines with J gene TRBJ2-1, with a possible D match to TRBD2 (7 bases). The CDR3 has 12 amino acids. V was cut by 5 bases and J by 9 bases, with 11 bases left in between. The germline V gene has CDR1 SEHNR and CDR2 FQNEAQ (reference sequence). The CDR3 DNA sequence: TGTGCCAGCAGCCCGGCGGGGGCTGAGCAGTTCTTC. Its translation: CASSPAGAEQFF.

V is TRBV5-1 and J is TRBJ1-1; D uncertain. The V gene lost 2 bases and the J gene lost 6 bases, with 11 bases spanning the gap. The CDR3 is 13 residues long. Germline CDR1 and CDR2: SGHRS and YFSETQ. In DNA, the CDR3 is TGCGCCAGCAGCTTAGGACCGGGCGCTGAAGCTTTCTTT. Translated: CASSLGPGAEAFF.

In DNA, the CDR3 is TGTGCCAGCAGTGCCGCCGGAATGAACACTGAAGCTTTCTTT. Translating gives CASSAAGMNTEAFF. The rearrangement uses TRBV6-1 and TRBJ1-1; no firm D call. V shed 4 bases and J shed 0 bases, with 9 bases lying between them. Germline CDR1 and CDR2: MNHNS and SASEGT. There are 14 residues in the CDR3.

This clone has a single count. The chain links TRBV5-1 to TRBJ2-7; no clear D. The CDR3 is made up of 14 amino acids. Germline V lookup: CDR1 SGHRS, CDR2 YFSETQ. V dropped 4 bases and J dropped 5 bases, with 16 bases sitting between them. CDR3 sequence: CASSLGLVSNEQYF. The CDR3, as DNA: TGCGCCAGCAGCCTTGGGCTCGTCTCGAACGAGCAGTACTTC.

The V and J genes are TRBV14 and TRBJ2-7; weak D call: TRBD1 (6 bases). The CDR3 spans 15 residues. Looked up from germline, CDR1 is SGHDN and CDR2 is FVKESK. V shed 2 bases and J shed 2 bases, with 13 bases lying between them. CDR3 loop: CASSQWPRTAYEQYF. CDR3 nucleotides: TGTGCCAGCAGCCAATGGCCCCGGACAGCCTACGAGCAGTACTTC. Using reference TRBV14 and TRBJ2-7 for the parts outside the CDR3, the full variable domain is EAGVTQFPSHSVIEKGQTVTLRCDPISGHDNLYWYRRVMGKEIKFLLHFVKESKQDESGMPNNRFLAERTGGTYSTLKVQPAELEDSGVYFCASSQWPRTAYEQYFGPGTRLTVT.

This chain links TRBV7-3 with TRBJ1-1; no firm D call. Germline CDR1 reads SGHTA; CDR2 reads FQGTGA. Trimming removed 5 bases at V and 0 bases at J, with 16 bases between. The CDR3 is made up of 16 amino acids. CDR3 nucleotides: TGTGCCAGCAGCAAAGGCCCAGCGAGGATGAACACTGAAGCTTTCTTT. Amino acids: CASSKGPARMNTEAFF.

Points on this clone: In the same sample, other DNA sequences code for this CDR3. The CDR3 nucleotides are TGTGCCAGCAGGAGCGGGAGCGAGACCCAGTACTTC. This sequence encodes CASRSGSETQYF. The chain joins TRBV6-5 to TRBJ2-5; 8 bases are shared with TRBD2. CDR1 and CDR2 from the germline V gene are MNHEY and SVGAGI. The junction had 2 bases not matched to a gene; V was cut back by 6 bases and J by 5 bases. This CDR3 has 12 amino acids.

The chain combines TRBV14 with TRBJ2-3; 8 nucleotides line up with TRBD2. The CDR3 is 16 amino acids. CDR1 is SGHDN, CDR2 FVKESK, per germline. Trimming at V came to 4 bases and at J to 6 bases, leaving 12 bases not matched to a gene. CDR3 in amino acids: CASSLRAGAAPDTQYF. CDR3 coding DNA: TGTGCCAGCAGCCTCCGAGCGGGAGCGGCCCCCGATACGCAGTATTTT.

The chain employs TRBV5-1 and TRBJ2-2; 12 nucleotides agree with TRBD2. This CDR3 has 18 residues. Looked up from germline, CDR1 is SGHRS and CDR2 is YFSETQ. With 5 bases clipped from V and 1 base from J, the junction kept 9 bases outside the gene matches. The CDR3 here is CASRPATSGRGNTGELFF. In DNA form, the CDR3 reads TGCGCCAGCAGACCCGCGACTAGCGGGAGAGGGAACACCGGGGAGCTGTTTTTT.

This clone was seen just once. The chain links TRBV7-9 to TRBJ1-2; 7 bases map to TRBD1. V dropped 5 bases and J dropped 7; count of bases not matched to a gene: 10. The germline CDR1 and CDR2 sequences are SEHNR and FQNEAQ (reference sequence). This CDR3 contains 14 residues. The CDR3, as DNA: TGTGCCAGCAGCCAGCGACAGGGAGGTGGTGGCTACACCTTC. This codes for CASSQRQGGGGYTF.

CDR3 in amino acids: CASSPLQASPTGELFF. In DNA form, the CDR3 reads TGTGCCAGCAGCCCCCTCCAAGCGTCCCCCACCGGGGAGCTGTTTTTT. The chain recombines TRBV9 with TRBJ2-2, with no clear D. The V gene lost 4 bases and the J gene lost 4 bases, with 17 bases spanning the gap. CDR1 and CDR2 (germline): SGDLS, YYNGEE. This CDR3 is 16 amino acids long. Based on the CDR3 plus reference TRBV9 and TRBJ2-2, the full variable domain is DSGVTQTPKHLITATGQRVTLRCSPRSGDLSVYWYQQSLDQGLQFLIQYYNGEERAKGNILERFSAQQFPDLHSELNLSSLELGDSALYFCASSPLQASPTGELFFGEGSRLTVL.

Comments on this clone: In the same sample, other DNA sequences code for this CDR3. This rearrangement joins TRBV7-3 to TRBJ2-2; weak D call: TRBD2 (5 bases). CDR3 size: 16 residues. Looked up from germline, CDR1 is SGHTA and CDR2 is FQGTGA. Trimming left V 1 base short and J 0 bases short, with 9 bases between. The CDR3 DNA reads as TGTGCCAGCAGCTTAAATGCCGGGACGAACACCGGGGAGCTGTTTTTT. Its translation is CASSLNAGTNTGELFF. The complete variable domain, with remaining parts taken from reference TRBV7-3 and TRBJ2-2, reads GAGVSQTPSNKVTEKGKYVELRCDPISGHTALYWYRQSLGQGPEFLIYFQGTGAADDSGLPNDRFFAVRPEGSVSTLKIQRTERGDSAVYLCASSLNAGTNTGELFFGEGSRLTVL.

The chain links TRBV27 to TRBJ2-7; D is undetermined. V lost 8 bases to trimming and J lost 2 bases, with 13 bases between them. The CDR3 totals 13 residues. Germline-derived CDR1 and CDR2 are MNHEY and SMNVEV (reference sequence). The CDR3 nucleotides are TGTGCCAGCGTGACATTTTCGCCCTACGAGCAGTACTTC. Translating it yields CASVTFSPYEQYF.

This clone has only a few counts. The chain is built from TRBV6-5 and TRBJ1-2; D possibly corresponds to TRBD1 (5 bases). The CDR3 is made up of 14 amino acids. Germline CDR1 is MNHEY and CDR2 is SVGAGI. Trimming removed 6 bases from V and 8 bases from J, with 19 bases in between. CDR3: CASRRDPGRGGYTF. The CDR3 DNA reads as TGTGCCAGCAGGAGGGACCCGGGGCGAGGAGGCTACACCTTC.